This section outlines one T cell receptor beta chain sequence together with its context. Original data processing: The authors estimated nucleated cell counts from reference gene primer amplification. Using immunoSEQ multiplex PCR, the repertoire was profiled, and TCRdb retains in-frame clones only, with some absent. Clone size and V and J calls were adopted from that table, with D and trimming inferred from the DNA. The sample carries tens of thousands of clones, around 83% recorded once. This sample is drawn from a study of blood T cell repertoires in COVID-19. The wider study: Samples taken during acute and convalescent COVID-19 were collected in the United States, Italy and Spain. Sample material is recorded as cDNA or gDNA derived from T cells, B-cell-depleted T cells, or PBMCs.

This receptor was identified in a man between 65 and 85 years old with active COVID-19. Sequences were obtained from peripheral blood.

The CDR3 sequence is CASSERGVAGSYEQYF. The DNA of the CDR3 is TGTGCCAGCAGTGAACGGGGTGTAGCGGGGTCCTACGAGCAGTACTTC. The chain recombines TRBV25-1 with TRBJ2-7; 8 bases map to TRBD2. The CDR3 loop spans 16 amino acids. Germline V gene sequence: CDR1 MGHDK, CDR2 SYGVNS. V was clipped by 2 bases and J by 1 base; unmatched bases: 7.